This entry lists 10 T cell receptor beta chains sequenced from one sample in a study of shared clonotypes between healthy human individuals. TCRdb keeps only in-frame clones here, not all; method: immunoSEQ multiplex PCR. Of some 2,100,000 clones in the sample, about 94% were seen once. Material: naive CD4+ T cells sorted from blood. The subset was: CD45RA+ positively selected. The receptors here all came from a man younger than 35 in good health.

The chain employs TRBV5-1 and TRBJ1-1; no definite D call. CDR3 length: 11 amino acids. Looked up from germline, CDR1 is SGHRS and CDR2 is YFSETQ. The V and J ends lost 4 bases and 6 bases respectively, with 7 bases between them. The CDR3 is CASSPSPEAFF. The CDR3 nucleotides read TGCGCCAGCAGCCCTTCCCCTGAAGCTTTCTTT. The full variable domain, with the rest looked up from reference TRBV5-1 and TRBJ1-1, is KAGVTQTPRYLIKTRGQQVTLSCSPISGHRSVSWYQQTPGQGLQFLFEYFSETQRNKGNFPGRFSGRQFSNSRSEMNVSTLELGDSALYLCASSPSPEAFFGQGTRLTVV.

This sequence joins TRBV10-1 and TRBJ2-3, with 11 bases that match TRBD1. This CDR3 is 15 amino acids long. J gave up 4 bases and V 3 bases, and 3 bases lay outside the gene matches. Germline V gene data show CDR1 as WNHNN and CDR2 as SYGVQD (reference sequence). The CDR3 sequence is CASSDSGQGADTQYF. The CDR3 nucleotides are TGCGCCAGCAGTGACTCGGGACAGGGGGCAGATACGCAGTATTTT.

V is TRBV4-1 and J is TRBJ2-1; D is unclear. Germline values: CDR1 MGHRA, CDR2 YSYEKL. Trimming took 1 base from V and 9 from J, leaving 22 bases between them. The CDR3 contains 17 residues. The chain's CDR3 is CASSQVSSVGRLGEQFF. CDR3 DNA: TGCGCCAGCAGCCAAGTAAGCAGTGTAGGGCGTCTGGGTGAGCAGTTCTTC.

The genes are TRBV18 and TRBJ1-6; D is possibly TRBD1 (5 bases). The germline CDR1 and CDR2 sequences are KGHSH and LQKENI. V shed 6 bases and J shed 7 bases, with 13 bases lying between them. The CDR3 extends over 14 amino acids. For the CDR3, the DNA is TGTGCCAGCTCTCAAGACAGTCCCAATTCACCCCTCCACTTT. It yields the protein CASSQDSPNSPLHF.

This sequence joins TRBV30 and TRBJ2-4; TRBD1 aligns across 8 bases. Looked up from germline, CDR1 is GTSNPN and CDR2 is SVGIG (reference sequence). The CDR3 totals 14 residues. Unmatched junction bases numbered 5, after V lost 2 bases and J lost 5 bases. The CDR3 is CAWSRGRGQNIQYF. DNA of the CDR3: TGTGCCTGGAGTAGGGGCAGGGGGCAAAACATTCAGTACTTC.

The V gene is TRBV11-2, the J gene TRBJ2-2, with 10 positions matching TRBD1. This CDR3 is 16 amino acids long. CDR1 is SGHAT, CDR2 FQNNGV, per germline. V trimming: 3 bases; J trimming: 4 bases; junction bases outside the gene matches: 5. CDR3 sequence: CASSLVGTGVTGELFF. The CDR3, as DNA: TGTGCCAGCAGCTTGGTAGGGACAGGGGTCACCGGGGAGCTGTTTTTT.

This chain joins TRBV4-1 and TRBJ2-3; no definite D call. Germline values: CDR1 MGHRA, CDR2 YSYEKL. CDR3 length: 14 residues. Trimming removed 2 bases from V and 2 bases from J, with 8 bases in between. In DNA, the CDR3 is TGCGCCAGCAGCCAACTCGGGTCCACAGATACGCAGTATTTT. It translates to CASSQLGSTDTQYF.

V usage is TRBV29-1 and J usage is TRBJ2-1, with 12 nucleotides matching TRBD2. In germline, CDR1 is SQVTM, CDR2 ANQGSEA. V lost 5 bases and J lost 7; bases outside the gene matches: 6. The CDR3 contains 14 residues. CDR3 bases: TGCAGCGTTCGTACTAGCGGGAGGTGGAATGAGCAGTTCTTC. Translating it yields CSVRTSGRWNEQFF.

As regards this clone: The same CDR3 can be traced to other DNA sequences in this sample. The chain employs TRBV19 and TRBJ2-7; 7 bases are a match to TRBD1. Germline loops: CDR1 LNHDA, CDR2 SQIVND (reference sequence). This CDR3 is built from 12 residues. V lost 10 bases to trimming and J lost 1 base; unmatched junction nucleotides: 4. This CDR3 is CATRDRSYEQYF. The CDR3 nucleotides are TGTGCCACAAGGGACAGATCCTACGAGCAGTACTTC.

This chain connects TRBV4-1 to TRBJ2-4; 12 bases match TRBD2. The CDR3 loop spans 19 amino acids. V trimming: 0 bases; J trimming: 0 bases; junction bases outside the gene matches: 6. CDR1 MGHRA and CDR2 YSYEKL come from the germline V gene. The CDR3 loop is CASSQDGLAGLLAKNIQYF. CDR3 nucleotide sequence: TGCGCCAGCAGCCAAGATGGACTAGCGGGGCTACTAGCCAAAAACATTCAGTACTTC.